The text below deals with one T cell receptor beta chain. The antigen is unknown. This CDR3 has 16 amino acids. The germline V gene has CDR1 MNHEY and CDR2 SVGAGI. J lost 1 base, V lost 5 bases, and 9 bases had no gene match. This sample was included in a study of T cell repertoires in cytomegalovirus infection. Across the study: Recently described HLA-C-restricted plus well-studied HLA-B-restricted CMV epitopes were used. CMV infection together with matching HLA type was indicated by public TCR beta signatures. Points from the study as a whole: HLA-C-restricted CMV clonotypes gave the most frequent clonotype in two of eight donors. There were carriers of CMV plus the relevant HLA, and cumulative public TCR beta family frequency identified them.

TCRdb fed the reads into MiXCR, producing one record per CDR3 protein. Altogether approximately 100,000 distinct CDR3 sequences are present, around 29% being singletons, with the ten largest covering about 81%. The V gene is TRBV6-5, the J gene TRBJ2-7; TRBD1 agrees at 9 bases. The clonotype was recovered from a human donor in good health (CMV status not recorded). Some clones in this sample may be carry-over from other donors' samples. The material sequenced was CD8+ T cells from cultured PBMCs, taken from culture after CMV antigen stimulation. The CDR3 spells CASSLFRDRVSYEQYF. In DNA, the CDR3 is TGTGCCAGCAGTCTTTTCCGGGACAGGGTTTCCTACGAGCAGTACTTC.